Detailed here is one T cell receptor beta chain. This sample was included in a study of blood T cell repertoires in COVID-19. About the study: In each case, the material was cDNA or gDNA derived from T cells, B-cell-depleted T cells, or PBMCs.

The CDR3 sequence is 14 residues long. From germline, CDR1 is MNHEY and CDR2 SVGAGI. The V end lost 5 bases, the J end lost 9 bases, and 17 bases lay between the germline ends. How the authors handled the data: By means of reference gene primer amplification, nucleated cell counts were estimated. Here immunoSEQ multiplex PCR was the method, and the copy in TCRdb shows in-frame clones only, minus some. V and J calls and clone size are copied from that table; D and trimming were computed from the DNA. The sample yields about 310,000 clones, nearly 90% seen once. Enrolment of Seattle patients took place during active infection, and they were followed longitudinally.

The sample taken for sequencing was peripheral blood. The source of this sequence is a middle-aged woman with COVID-19, enrolled during active disease. The chain combines TRBV6-5 with TRBJ2-1; TRBD2 might be the D (5 bases). The CDR3 sequence is CASSKGARTTEQFF. The DNA of the CDR3 is TGTGCCAGCAGTAAGGGAGCTAGAACCACTGAGCAGTTCTTC.